A selection of T cell receptor beta chains follows, all from one sample in a study of cytomegalovirus exposure and HLA in healthy donors. The repertoire was sequenced with immunoSEQ multiplex PCR; TCRdb's copy has only in-frame clones and lacks some. This sample has about 200,000 clones; around 77% occur once, and the top ten carry approximately 2%. Sequencing was carried out using PBMCs. The receptor set was obtained from a man aged 30 to 39 in good health and CMV-seronegative. Each CDR3 is given with its conserved first and last residue. A D gene is named only where the DNA matches it firmly. Some rows have no size entry. The others give once, few or many, or a class for an expanded clone.

V: TRBV9
D: TRBD1
size: NA
J: TRBJ2-1
DNA: TGTGCCAGCAGCGGGTTGGACAGGAGCTCCTACAATGAGCAGTTCTTC
CDR3: CASSGLDRSSYNEQFF

V: TRBV10-3
D: TRBD1
size: few
J: TRBJ2-7
DNA: TGTGCCATCACCAGGACAGGGAAGAACGAGCAGTACTTC
CDR3: CAITRTGKNEQYF

V: TRBV7-3
D: NA
size: NA
J: TRBJ2-2
DNA: TGTGCCAGCAGCTCGACAGCGAACACCGGGGAGCTGTTTTTT
CDR3: CASSSTANTGELFF

V: TRBV7-9
D: TRBD1
size: NA
J: TRBJ2-5
DNA: TGTGCCAGCAGCTTAGAACAGGGGGCGCAAGAGACCCAGTACTTC
CDR3: CASSLEQGAQETQYF

V: TRBV4-2
D: TRBD2
size: NA
J: TRBJ2-2
DNA: TGTGCCAGCAGCCTCGGACTAGCGGGAGGGCCCACCGGGGAGCTGTTTTTT
CDR3: CASSLGLAGGPTGELFF

V: TRBV5-1
D: NA
size: NA
J: TRBJ1-5
DNA: TGCGCCAGCAGCCTGGACGGTAGCAATCAGCCCCAGCATTTT
CDR3: CASSLDGSNQPQHF

V: TRBV6-1
D: TRBD1
size: NA
J: TRBJ2-2
DNA: TGTGCCAGCAGTGAATTACAGGGGGCCGGGGAGCTGTTTTTT
CDR3: CASSELQGAGELFF

V: TRBV10-2
D: NA
size: NA
J: TRBJ1-5
DNA: TGCGCCAGCAGTGAACGCGGGGGATCAGGGTCCGGGCCCCAGCATTTT
CDR3: CASSERGGSGSGPQHF

V: TRBV28
D: NA
size: NA
J: TRBJ2-7
DNA: TGTGCCAGCAGCGTGGGGCGGGGCTCCTACGAGCAGTACTTC
CDR3: CASSVGRGSYEQYF

V: TRBV18
D: TRBD2
size: NA
J: TRBJ2-5
DNA: TGTGCCAGCTCACCAGGACTAGCGGGTTCAGAGACCCAGTACTTC
CDR3: CASSPGLAGSETQYF

V: TRBV5-1
D: TRBD1
size: NA
J: TRBJ2-2
DNA: TGCGCCAGCAGCTTGAAGGGCAGGGGGTCCCCAGGCGGGGAGCTGTTTTTT
CDR3: CASSLKGRGSPGGELFF

V: TRBV29-1
D: NA
size: NA
J: TRBJ2-1
DNA: TGCAGCGTTGATTGGTCGGGTAATGAGCAGTTCTTC
CDR3: CSVDWSGNEQFF

V: TRBV19
D: NA
size: NA
J: TRBJ2-1
DNA: TGTGCCAGTAGTGAGTACAATGAGCAGTTCTTC
CDR3: CASSEYNEQFF

V: TRBV19
D: NA
size: NA
J: TRBJ2-3
DNA: TGTGCCAGTAGTATTTCGCGAGTTGGCACAGATACGCAGTATTTT
CDR3: CASSISRVGTDTQYF

V: TRBV7-6
D: NA
size: NA
J: TRBJ1-5
DNA: TGTGCCAGCAGCGCTGGGGGGAATCAGCCCCAGCATTTT
CDR3: CASSAGGNQPQHF

V: TRBV14
D: NA
size: NA
J: TRBJ2-5
DNA: TGTGCCAGCAGCCAAGACATCGGCGGCCCAGAGACCCAGTACTTC
CDR3: CASSQDIGGPETQYF

V: TRBV27
D: NA
size: NA
J: TRBJ1-3
DNA: TGTGCCAGCAGTTCATTTACAGGGTCCCTCACTGGAAACACCATATATTTT
CDR3: CASSSFTGSLTGNTIYF

V: TRBV7-3
D: NA
size: NA
J: TRBJ2-1
DNA: TGTGCCAGCAGCCCAGAACAGCCATCAGGTGAGCAGTTCTTC
CDR3: CASSPEQPSGEQFF

V: TRBV7-3
D: TRBD2
size: few
J: TRBJ2-4
DNA: TGTGCCAGCAGCTTAACCCCGGCTAGCGGGAGGGGTAACATTCAGTACTTC
CDR3: CASSLTPASGRGNIQYF

V: TRBV7-9
D: TRBD1
size: NA
J: TRBJ2-5
DNA: TGTGCCAGCGTCCCGGGGCAGACAGGGGAAGAGACCCAGTACTTC
CDR3: CASVPGQTGEETQYF

V: TRBV28
D: TRBD1
size: once
J: TRBJ1-5
DNA: TGTGCCAGCAGCCGAACCGGGACAGTCCTCAATCAGCCCCAGCATTTT
CDR3: CASSRTGTVLNQPQHF

V: TRBV27
D: TRBD1
size: NA
J: TRBJ1-2
DNA: TGTGCCAGCAGTTTATCAGGGACAGGGCGATCTAACTATGGCTACACCTTC
CDR3: CASSLSGTGRSNYGYTF

V: TRBV9
D: NA
size: NA
J: TRBJ1-5
DNA: TGTGCCAGCAGCCCAGGGCTCCCACCGGGTCAGCCCCAGCATTTT
CDR3: CASSPGLPPGQPQHF

V: TRBV4-1
D: NA
size: once
J: TRBJ2-7
DNA: TGCGCCAGCAGTCTGGGCGCCCCTGAAGTGCAGTACTTC
CDR3: CASSLGAPEVQYF

V: TRBV28
D: TRBD1
size: NA
J: TRBJ2-5
DNA: TGTGCCAGCAGTTTACGGACAGGGGGCAAAGAGACCCAGTACTTC
CDR3: CASSLRTGGKETQYF

V: TRBV12-2
D: NA
size: NA
J: TRBJ2-7
DNA: TGTGCAAGTCGCTTCCCAATACGGACTAGCGGGAGGTTGAACTCCTACGAGCAGTACTTC
CDR3: CASRFPIRTSGRLNSYEQYF

V: TRBV11-2
D: TRBD2
size: NA
J: TRBJ2-3
DNA: TGTGCCAGCAGTTATCGGACTAGCGGTTTAGATACGCAGTATTTT
CDR3: CASSYRTSGLDTQYF

V: TRBV9
D: TRBD1
size: NA
J: TRBJ1-2
DNA: TGTGCCAGCAGCGGCCCGGACAGGGGAAAGGGCTACACCTTC
CDR3: CASSGPDRGKGYTF

V: TRBV4-1
D: NA
size: NA
J: TRBJ1-6
DNA: TGCGCCAGCAGCCAACGACAAAGCTCCTATAATTCACCCCTCCACTTT
CDR3: CASSQRQSSYNSPLHF

V: TRBV28
D: NA
size: NA
J: TRBJ2-7
DNA: TGTGCCAGCCAGAGAGGGTATCCTTCCTACGAGCAGTACTTC
CDR3: CASQRGYPSYEQYF

V: TRBV2
D: TRBD1
size: NA
J: TRBJ1-2
DNA: TGTGCCAGCAGTGAGGCAGGGGGCAGCTATGGCTACACCTTC
CDR3: CASSEAGGSYGYTF

V: TRBV27
D: NA
size: NA
J: TRBJ2-7
DNA: TGTGCCAGCAGTCCCCTCGGACAGACCTCCTACGAGCAGTACTTC
CDR3: CASSPLGQTSYEQYF

V: TRBV7-8
D: NA
size: few
J: TRBJ1-4
DNA: TGTGCCAGCAGCCGAACGGGGGAAAAACTGTTTTTT
CDR3: CASSRTGEKLFF

V: TRBV5-4
D: TRBD2
size: NA
J: TRBJ2-1
DNA: TGTGCCAGCAGCTCTCAGCGGGAGAGGTCCTACAATGAGCAGTTCTTC
CDR3: CASSSQRERSYNEQFF

V: TRBV30
D: TRBD1
size: NA
J: TRBJ1-4
DNA: TGTGCCGCCCGGTCTGGGGCAGGGACAGGCGAAAAACTGTTTTTT
CDR3: CAARSGAGTGEKLFF

V: TRBV14
D: TRBD2
size: NA
J: TRBJ2-5
DNA: TGTGCCAGCAGCCAAGGGACTGGCGGGAGTCAGACCCAGTACTTC
CDR3: CASSQGTGGSQTQYF

V: TRBV27
D: TRBD1
size: NA
J: TRBJ2-7
DNA: TGTGCCAGCAGTTTGGGACAGCCACCTTACGAGCAGTACTTC
CDR3: CASSLGQPPYEQYF

V: TRBV7-9
D: NA
size: NA
J: TRBJ2-2
DNA: TGTGCCAGCAGCCCAACAGGCACCGGGGAGCTGTTTTTT
CDR3: CASSPTGTGELFF

V: TRBV6-5
D: TRBD1
size: NA
J: TRBJ1-2
DNA: TGTGCCAGCAGCCAGACAGGGATATTCTATGGCTACACCTTC
CDR3: CASSQTGIFYGYTF

V: TRBV10-3
D: NA
size: NA
J: TRBJ1-1
DNA: TGTGCCATCAGTGCGGAGGCCCGGGAAGCTTTCTTT
CDR3: CAISAEAREAFF

V: TRBV19
D: NA
size: NA
J: TRBJ1-1
DNA: TGTGCCAGTATACAGGAGAACACTGAAGCTTTCTTT
CDR3: CASIQENTEAFF

V: TRBV15
D: TRBD2
size: NA
J: TRBJ2-1
DNA: TGTGCCACCAGCGGGGGGACTAGCGGGATTCTTGGGGAGCAGTTCTTC
CDR3: CATSGGTSGILGEQFF

V: TRBV25-1
D: NA
size: NA
J: TRBJ2-2
DNA: TGTGCCAGCAGTGAATCTGACAGTCGCAACACCGGGGAGCTGTTTTTT
CDR3: CASSESDSRNTGELFF

V: TRBV7-9
D: NA
size: few
J: TRBJ1-4
DNA: TGTGCCAGCAGCTTAGGATCCCCCGGGCAGGGTGAAAAACTGTTTTTT
CDR3: CASSLGSPGQGEKLFF

V: TRBV27
D: NA
size: NA
J: TRBJ2-3
DNA: TGTGCCAGCAGTCCCGGCGGGCCAGATACGCAGTATTTT
CDR3: CASSPGGPDTQYF

V: TRBV28
D: TRBD1
size: NA
J: TRBJ1-1
DNA: TGTGCCAGCAGTTTATTAGGGGGCCTTTTGAACACTGAAGCTTTCTTT
CDR3: CASSLLGGLLNTEAFF

V: TRBV5-6
D: NA
size: NA
J: TRBJ2-7
DNA: TGTGCCAGCAGCTTGGGAAACCCACTAAGCTCCTACGAGCAGTACTTC
CDR3: CASSLGNPLSSYEQYF

V: TRBV30
D: NA
size: few
J: TRBJ1-5
DNA: TGTGCCTGGAGTATGGGCAGGGAACAGCCCCAGCATTTT
CDR3: CAWSMGREQPQHF

V: TRBV9
D: NA
size: NA
J: TRBJ2-7
DNA: TGTGCCAGCAGCGTAGGTGCGGGTTCCTACGAGCAGTACTTC
CDR3: CASSVGAGSYEQYF

V: TRBV27
D: TRBD2
size: NA
J: TRBJ2-5
DNA: TGTGCCAGCAGTCACCGACTAGCCGAGACCCAGTACTTC
CDR3: CASSHRLAETQYF

V: TRBV5-4
D: TRBD2
size: NA
J: TRBJ2-7
DNA: TGTGCCAGCAGCAGGGTGGCTAGCGGGATCGGTGAGCAGTACTTC
CDR3: CASSRVASGIGEQYF

V: TRBV6-1
D: NA
size: few
J: TRBJ1-2
DNA: TGTGCCAGCAGTGAAGCGCGCGGACTATATGGCTACACCTTC
CDR3: CASSEARGLYGYTF

V: TRBV10-3
D: NA
size: NA
J: TRBJ2-1
DNA: TGTGCCATCAGCGGGCTGATGATCCAGGGGTCCTACAATGAGCAGTTCTTC
CDR3: CAISGLMIQGSYNEQFF

V: TRBV5-1
D: NA
size: NA
J: TRBJ1-2
DNA: TGCGCCAGCAGCTTGGCACCTCCTAATGGCTACACCTTC
CDR3: CASSLAPPNGYTF

V: TRBV4-1
D: NA
size: NA
J: TRBJ2-3
DNA: TGCGCCAGCAGCCAAGTCGCTAGCGCCGCCATATTGTATTTT
CDR3: CASSQVASAAILYF

V: TRBV5-1
D: NA
size: NA
J: TRBJ1-4
DNA: TGCGCCAGCAGCTTCCTCGGGACAAAAGAAAAACTGTTTTTT
CDR3: CASSFLGTKEKLFF